This TCR beta chain was obtained from a study of OX40 agonist ivuxolimab in advanced cancers. Study-level results: The specificity for antigen of the expanded peripheral T cells was not determined.

Germline loops: CDR1 SGDLS, CDR2 YYNGEE. The CDR3 extends over 17 amino acids. V was cut by 2 bases and J by 3 bases, with 17 bases left in between. Turning to this clone: What it binds is not known.

Produced via immunoSEQ multiplex PCR; TCRdb's table is partial and in-frame only. The table has about 96,000 clones, about four fifths seen once. The chain links TRBV9 to TRBJ2-2; D may be TRBD2 (6 bases). The sequencing here drew on CD4+ or CD8+ T cells sorted from blood, taken in a trial of the OX40 agonist ivuxolimab. The clonotype comes from an adult with an advanced solid tumor such as melanoma, head and neck, liver or kidney cancer. CDR3 residues: CASSVRGGHLDTGELFF. In nucleotides, the CDR3 is TGTGCCAGCAGCGTTAGGGGAGGACACCTTGACACCGGGGAGCTGTTTTTT.